The clone carrying this T cell receptor beta chain is deemed medium-sized. Unique molecular identifiers tagged the TCRbeta library. From the PCR reads, TCRdb called clonotypes with MiXCR, one entry per CDR3 protein. The data show approximately 590,000 distinct CDR3 sequences, with 10% to 13% seen just once and roughly 4% held by the top ten. The sample is drawn from a study of T-cell reconstitution after alpha-beta-depleted transplantation in children. This CDR3 has 15 amino acids. The ends were cut back, 7 bases at V and 3 bases at J, with 19 bases in the middle. Germline V CDR1 and CDR2: DFQATT, SNEGSKA (reference sequence).

The TCR comes from a human donor who donated a stem cell graft to a child with acute myeloid leukemia. The V and J genes are TRBV20-1 and TRBJ2-1, with TRBD2 as a possible D gene (6 bases). The starting material was PBMCs from the stem cell graft donor, obtained from the stem cell graft. The CDR3 loop reads CSGEAGRNLYNEQFF. Here the CDR3 DNA reads TGCAGTGGGGAGGCGGGGCGGAACCTCTACAATGAGCAGTTCTTC.